These 30 T cell receptor beta chains share one sample of origin, sequenced in a study of shared clonotypes between healthy human individuals (dated by TCRdb to 2020 to 2021). CD8 naive samples were obtained by positive selection for CCR7 among CD45RO-negative cells, yielding a CD45RA+CCR7+ population from which TemRA cells were excluded. Library construction relied on the immunoSEQ multiplex PCR assay. This immuneACCESS table, as held by TCRdb, lists in-frame sequences with V and J called but not all clones. Of the missing ones, under half trace to an unresolved V gene in checked studies; the others have no known cause. Present in this sample are 500,000 to 700,000 clones, about 95% of which were seen just once. 0.11% of the sample is taken by the ten largest. The specimen sequenced was naive CD8+ T cells sorted from blood. The cell subset or site label, as the study defines it: CD45RA+CCR7+. All receptors come from a woman between 25 and 40 years old in good health.

V gene TRBV27 combines with J gene TRBJ2-7, with 9 bases matching TRBD2. V dropped 8 bases and J dropped 5; count of bases not matched to a gene: 10. From germline, CDR1 is MNHEY and CDR2 SMNVEV (reference sequence). The CDR3 has 14 amino acids. CDR3: CASARASGNDEQYF. CDR3 in DNA: TGTGCCAGCGCTCGGGCTAGCGGGAACGACGAGCAGTACTTC.

A remark on this clone: Other DNA sequences in the sample encode the same CDR3. CDR3 in DNA: TGTGCCAGCAGTTTAATGGGGTCCTACGAGCAGTACTTC. It yields the protein CASSLMGSYEQYF. This sequence joins TRBV27 and TRBJ2-7; D is ambiguous. The CDR3 consists of 13 residues. Trimming cost V 2 bases and J 1 base, with 6 bases left between them. Germline CDR1 is MNHEY and CDR2 is SMNVEV (reference sequence).

V usage is TRBV30 and J usage is TRBJ1-1; D remains unclear. V dropped 2 bases and J dropped 6 bases, with 7 bases sitting between them. This CDR3 has 11 amino acids. In germline, CDR1 is GTSNPN, CDR2 SVGIG (reference sequence). CDR3 in DNA: TGTGCCTGGAGTAGGAGCCCTGAAGCTTTCTTT. This encodes CAWSRSPEAFF.

This clone was seen just once. The chain links TRBV29-1 to TRBJ2-5, with 7 bases fitting TRBD2. The J call could be wrong; TRBJ2-7 is a better fit for the DNA end. The length of the CDR3 is 12 residues. CDR1 and CDR2 (germline): SQVTM, ANQGSEA. CDR3: CSVLAESYEQYF. As DNA, the CDR3 is TGCAGCGTCCTAGCGGAGTCTTACGAGCAGTACTTC.

This rearrangement joins TRBV7-9 to TRBJ2-7; D is perhaps TRBD2 (6 bases). This CDR3 contains 15 residues. The germline V and J ends were trimmed by 3 bases and 5 bases, with 17 bases remaining between them. Germline V gene lookup returns CDR1 SEHNR and CDR2 FQNEAQ (reference sequence). CDR3 amino acids: CASSFPETSSHEQYF. The CDR3, as DNA: TGTGCCAGCAGCTTCCCCGAAACTAGCAGCCACGAGCAGTACTTC.

The chain carries TRBV15 and TRBJ2-1, with D perhaps TRBD1 or TRBD2 (6 bases each). Trimming cost V 0 bases and J 5 bases, with 11 bases left between them. Germline CDR1 reads LNHNV; CDR2 reads YYDKDF (reference sequence). CDR3 length equals 15 residues. This CDR3 reads CATSRDGGRDNEQFF. For the CDR3, the DNA is TGTGCCACCAGCAGAGATGGGGGGCGCGACAATGAGCAGTTCTTC.

A note on this clone: Other nucleotide sequences from this sample produce the same CDR3. CDR3 loop: CASSVGGDEQFF. CDR3 DNA sequence: TGTGCCAGCAGCGTAGGCGGTGATGAGCAGTTCTTC. This chain uses TRBV9 with TRBJ2-1; D is unresolved. Deletions cut 0 bases from V and 8 bases from J, with 6 bases between. Germline CDR1 and CDR2: SGDLS and YYNGEE. CDR3 size: 12 residues.

This chain connects TRBV7-2 to TRBJ2-2; no clear D gene. The germline CDR1 and CDR2 sequences are SGHTA and FQGNSA. Trimming pared 5 bases from V and 1 base from J, leaving 5 bases between. This CDR3 spans 13 amino acids. This chain's CDR3 is CASSVLNTGELFF. In nucleotides, the CDR3 is TGTGCCAGCAGCGTTCTGAACACCGGGGAGCTGTTTTTT.

The chain links TRBV18 to TRBJ2-5; D gene unclear. This CDR3 is built from 16 residues. Trimming shortened V by 2 bases and J by 3 bases, and 16 bases separated the two germline ends. From germline, CDR1 is KGHSH and CDR2 LQKENI. The DNA of the CDR3 is TGTGCCAGCTCACCAATTGGTGGCGGCTCAGAAGAGACCCAGTACTTC. This gives the protein CASSPIGGGSEETQYF. Based on the CDR3 plus reference TRBV18 and TRBJ2-5, the full variable domain is NAGVMQNPRHLVRRRGQEARLRCSPMKGHSHVYWYRQLPEEGLKFMVYLQKENIIDESGMPKERFSAEFPKEGPSILRIQQVVRGDSAAYFCASSPIGGGSEETQYFGPGTRLLVL.

The V gene is TRBV5-4, the J gene TRBJ2-5; D assignment may be TRBD1 or TRBD2 (5 bases each). Matching the DNA end better, TRBJ2-7 makes the J call doubtful. The CDR3 runs to 13 residues. The germline gives CDR1 SGHNT, CDR2 YYREEE (reference sequence). Here the CDR3 DNA reads TGTGCCAGCAGCTCGGGGCTCTCCTACGAGCAGTACTTC. As protein: CASSSGLSYEQYF.

V and J are TRBV7-9 and TRBJ2-3, with TRBD2 matching 11 bases. The CDR3 is made up of 18 amino acids. Per germline, CDR1 SEHNR and CDR2 FQNEAQ (reference sequence). V trimming: 2 bases; J trimming: 5 bases; junction bases outside the gene matches: 12. The CDR3 DNA reads TGTGCCAGCAGCTTACCCACTAGCGGGAGTGGTAAGGGAGATACGCAGTATTTT. This translates into CASSLPTSGSGKGDTQYF.

V gene TRBV28 combines with J gene TRBJ2-1; D is uncertain. The CDR3 sequence is 12 residues long. Deletions cut 7 bases from V and 10 bases from J, with 14 bases between. Germline loops: CDR1 MDHEN, CDR2 SYDVKM. The CDR3 region is CASTSAPPEQFF. The CDR3, as DNA: TGTGCCAGCACCTCCGCCCCCCCCGAGCAGTTCTTC.

The gene calls are TRBV23-1 and TRBJ2-7; the D gene could be TRBD1 or TRBD2 (5 bases each). TRBV23-1 is assigned to the ORF class and has an uncertain function. The V end was cut by 4 bases, the J end by 3 bases, with 13 bases between. CDR3 length: 14 residues. This CDR3 is CASSRDGKNYEQYF. The DNA of the CDR3 is TGCGCCAGCAGTCGGGACGGTAAAAACTACGAGCAGTACTTC.

The V gene is TRBV27, the J gene TRBJ2-5; D remains ambiguous. V lost 5 bases to trimming and J lost 1 base, with 5 bases between them. CDR3 length equals 12 residues. CDR1 is MNHEY and CDR2 is SMNVEV in the germline V gene (reference sequence). DNA for the CDR3: TGTGCCAGCAGTATAATCCAAGAGACCCAGTACTTC. Translation: CASSIIQETQYF.

The chain joins TRBV2 to TRBJ2-1; D is unclear. The CDR3 sequence is 13 residues long. V gave up 6 bases and J gave up 0 bases, with 6 bases separating them. In germline, CDR1 is SNHLY, CDR2 FYNNEI. CDR3 region: CASSTHSYNEQFF. CDR3 bases: TGTGCCAGCAGCACGCACTCCTACAATGAGCAGTTCTTC. The full variable domain, completed using reference TRBV2 and TRBJ2-1, is EPEVTQTPSHQVTQMGQEVILRCVPISNHLYFYWYRQILGQKVEFLVSFYNNEISEKSEIFDDQFSVERPDGSNFTLKIRSTKLEDSAMYFCASSTHSYNEQFFGPGTRLTVL.

This chain connects TRBV15 to TRBJ2-7; TRBD2 matches 11 bases. The ends lost 4 bases at V and 2 bases at J; junction bases unmatched: 4. This CDR3 region has 15 residues. Looked up from germline, CDR1 is LNHNV and CDR2 is YYDKDF (reference sequence). The CDR3 loop reads CATSTGTSGTYEQYF. In DNA, the CDR3 is TGTGCCACCAGCACGGGGACTAGCGGAACCTACGAGCAGTACTTC. The full variable domain, in which reference TRBV15 and TRBJ2-7 provide the parts outside the CDR3, is DAMVIQNPRYQVTQFGKPVTLSCSQTLNHNVMYWYQQKSSQAPKLLFHYYDKDFNNEADTPDNFQSRRPNTSFCFLDIRSPGLGDTAMYLCATSTGTSGTYEQYFGPGTRLTVT.

In this sample, this clone turned up once. In nucleotides, the CDR3 is TGCAGCGTTGAGGGGACTAGCGTAAATACGCAGTATTTT. Protein: CSVEGTSVNTQYF. The chain is built from TRBV29-1 and TRBJ2-3; 10 bases line up with TRBD2. This CDR3 contains 13 residues. CDR1 is SQVTM and CDR2 is ANQGSEA in the germline V gene. J lost 7 bases, V lost 3 bases, and 4 bases had no gene match.

The genes are TRBV6-5 and TRBJ2-5; the match to TRBD1 covers 8 bases. V was clipped by 5 bases and J by 2 bases; unmatched bases: 4. Germline CDR1 reads MNHEY; CDR2 reads SVGAGI. The CDR3 loop spans 14 amino acids. The CDR3 DNA reads TGTGCCAGCAGTAAGACAGGGGCGCAAGAGACCCAGTACTTC. Protein: CASSKTGAQETQYF.

The chain recombines TRBV28 with TRBJ1-4, with TRBD1 identical over 7 bases. V gave up 7 bases and J gave up 0 bases; unmatched junction bases: 5. From germline, CDR1 is MDHEN and CDR2 SYDVKM. The CDR3 sequence is 15 residues long. The CDR3 DNA follows: TGTGCCAGCATCGGACAGGATGCAACTAATGAAAAACTGTTTTTT. This sequence encodes CASIGQDATNEKLFF.

For the CDR3, the DNA is TGTGCCAGCAGTTTAATCGGCGGACTCACCTACGAGCAGTACTTC. As protein: CASSLIGGLTYEQYF. This chain uses TRBV27 with TRBJ2-7; D is perhaps TRBD2 (5 bases). The CDR3 loop spans 15 amino acids. Germline-derived CDR1 and CDR2 are MNHEY and SMNVEV (reference sequence). V lost 2 bases and J lost 2, with 13 bases in between.

The chain carries TRBV28 and TRBJ1-2; D is uncertain. The CDR3 has 14 amino acids. Germline V gene sequence: CDR1 MDHEN, CDR2 SYDVKM. Trimming took off 3 bases at V and 5 bases at J, with 13 bases between the two ends. In DNA, the CDR3 is TGTGCCAGCAGTTTGTCAAGTATAGGGTATGGCTACACCTTC. This sequence encodes CASSLSSIGYGYTF.

The genes are TRBV5-8 and TRBJ1-6; D ambiguous. From germline, CDR1 is SGHTS and CDR2 YDEGEE. CDR3 length: 15 residues. The ends were cut back, 1 base at V and 9 bases at J, with 14 bases in the middle. The CDR3 sequence is CASSLIYLGSSPLHF. The DNA of the CDR3 is TGTGCCAGCAGCTTGATTTATTTGGGATCTTCACCCCTCCACTTT. Full variable domain (remainder filled in from reference TRBV5-8 and TRBJ1-6): EAGVTQSPTHLIKTRGQQATLRCSPISGHTSVYWYQQALGLGLQFLLWYDEGEERNRGNFPPRFSGRQFPNYSSELNVNALELEDSALYLCASSLIYLGSSPLHFGNGTRLTVT.

The J gene is TRBJ1-5, the V gene TRBV6-5; D unresolved. V lost 6 bases and J 1 base, leaving 13 bases between the germline ends. Germline CDR1 and CDR2: MNHEY and SVGAGI. The CDR3 runs to 15 residues. The chain's CDR3 is CASSRSGGSNQPQHF. In DNA form, the CDR3 reads TGTGCCAGCAGCCGTTCGGGCGGGAGCAATCAGCCCCAGCATTTT.

The rearrangement joins TRBV5-5 to TRBJ2-7; the D is unclear. The CDR3 has 15 residues. Per the germline V gene, CDR1 is SGHKS and CDR2 is YYEKEE (reference sequence). V was cut by 0 bases and J by 0 bases, with 10 bases left in between. CDR3 nucleotide sequence: TGTGCCAGCAGCTTGGGATTCGACAACTCCTACGAGCAGTACTTC. The encoded protein is CASSLGFDNSYEQYF.

This rearrangement joins TRBV19 to TRBJ2-7; the match to TRBD1 covers 11 bases. The CDR3 is 15 amino acids. V shed 7 bases and J 0 bases; nucleotides not matched to a gene: 5. The germline V gene encodes CDR1 LNHDA and CDR2 SQIVND (reference sequence). The CDR3 reads CASTPGQGDSYEQYF. Written as DNA, the CDR3 is TGTGCCAGTACCCCGGGACAGGGGGACTCCTACGAGCAGTACTTC.

Written as DNA, the CDR3 is TGTGCCAGCAACACATCGCCAAAAAATCCGAACCTAAGTGAAAAACTGTTTTTT. Its protein product is CASNTSPKNPNLSEKLFF. V is TRBV7-9 and J is TRBJ1-4; D gene ambiguous. Germline CDR1 reads SEHNR; CDR2 reads FQNEAQ (reference sequence). The V end was cut by 7 bases, the J end by 7 bases, with 28 bases between. There are 18 residues in the CDR3.

The rearrangement joins TRBV19 to TRBJ1-2; no clear D. CDR1 LNHDA and CDR2 SQIVND come from the germline V gene (reference sequence). The ends were cut back, 3 bases at V and 5 bases at J, with 16 bases in the middle. CDR3 size: 15 residues. The CDR3 DNA reads TGTGCCAGTAGTATCAGTATGTTTGCAGCTTATGGCTACACCTTC. It translates to CASSISMFAAYGYTF. The variable domain in full, with the rest retrieved from reference TRBV19 and TRBJ1-2, is DGGITQSPKYLFRKEGQNVTLSCEQNLNHDAMYWYRQDPGQGLRLIYYSQIVNDFQKGDIAEGYSVSREKKESFPLTVTSAQKNPTAFYLCASSISMFAAYGYTFGSGTRLTVV.

The V gene is TRBV5-1, the J gene TRBJ1-4, with D maybe TRBD1 (5 bases). From germline, CDR1 is SGHRS and CDR2 YFSETQ. CDR3 size: 14 residues. Trimming took 4 bases from V and 7 from J, leaving 14 bases between them. The CDR3 nucleotides are TGCGCCAGCAGCCCGATGCAGGGTTTTGAAAAACTGTTTTTT. Residues: CASSPMQGFEKLFF. Variable domain in full (rest from reference TRBV5-1 and TRBJ1-4): KAGVTQTPRYLIKTRGQQVTLSCSPISGHRSVSWYQQTPGQGLQFLFEYFSETQRNKGNFPGRFSGRQFSNSRSEMNVSTLELGDSALYLCASSPMQGFEKLFFGSGTQLSVL.

V gene TRBV2 combines with J gene TRBJ2-1, with 12 bases lining up with TRBD2. Germline assignment: CDR1 SNHLY and CDR2 FYNNEI. This CDR3 region has 16 residues. Unmatched junction bases numbered 6, after V lost 4 bases and J lost 5 bases. CDR3 sequence reads: CASSGDASGRDNEQFF. CDR3 bases: TGTGCCAGCAGTGGGGATGCTAGCGGGAGGGACAATGAGCAGTTCTTC.

Comment on this clone: The identical CDR3 is also encoded by other nucleotide sequences in the sample. V gene TRBV7-9 combines with J gene TRBJ2-7; 10 bases fit TRBD1. From germline, CDR1 is SEHNR and CDR2 FQNEAQ (reference sequence). There are 14 residues in the CDR3. Trimming removed 4 bases from V and 2 bases from J; junction bases left unmatched: 2. The CDR3 sequence is CASSSGQGAYEQYF. The CDR3 nucleotides read TGTGCCAGCAGCTCCGGACAGGGGGCCTACGAGCAGTACTTC.